This T cell receptor (beta chain) was recorded in a study of vaccination and CD4 T cells after COVID-19 (dated by TCRdb to the early 2020s). With respect to the entire study: SARS-CoV-2 positivity had been established in the convalescent patients by nasal swab PCR, and mild disease was recorded in nine or ten of these patients and severe disease in one. The time from the second vaccine dose to post-vaccine blood sampling had a median of 72 days and ranged from about 13 to 250 days. Participants got two doses of the Pfizer-BioNTech BNT162b2 vaccine (n=8) or two doses of the Moderna mRNA-1273 vaccine (n=2). Post-COVID blood samples were collected from convalescent patients a median of approximately 93 days after diagnosis, with a range of roughly 30 to 161 days. The cultures were stimulated with overlapping spike peptide pools from SARS-CoV-2 and from the common cold coronaviruses HCoV-NL63, HCoV-OC43 and HCoV-229E. In control cultures, a CEFX viral epitope pool was used as positive control, an HIV-1 Nef peptide pool was used as negative control, or no peptide was added. In roughly 11 COVID-19 convalescent patients and several infection-naive healthy vaccine recipients, the spike-specific CD4+ TCR repertoire before mRNA vaccination was compared with the repertoire after mRNA vaccination. Six males and four females were included in the convalescent cohort, with two Hispanic individuals, seven Caucasians, two Asians and one multiracial person represented. Results the study describes overall, beyond this receptor: In convalescent patients, a median 86.3% of post-vaccine SARS-CoV-2-reactive clones were detected only after vaccination, and vaccine-specific priming was suggested by this finding. In convalescent patients, nearly all vaccine-specific clones (304 of 307) were found to be mono-reactive for SARS-CoV-2 spike rather than cross-reactive with common cold coronaviruses. Only a relatively small number of convalescent patients were included in the study, and early timepoints following natural infection were not analyzed. The median count of SARS-CoV-2-reactive clonotypes went up from 20 to 25 after infection to 38 after vaccination, although the change was not significant.

The CDR3 runs 15 amino acids, cysteine and phenylalanine included. This entry keeps only the CDR3 DNA: 45 bases, framed from base 1. Looking up the germline V gene yields CDR1 MNHNS and CDR2 SASEGT. Trimming at the junction amounts to 6 bases on V and 8 bases on J, and the germline ends lie 22 bases apart. Library preparation employed PCR. TCR sequencing of DNA from cultured CD4+ T cells used the Oncomine TCR Beta short-read assay at the Johns Hopkins FTIC core. The QIAamp micro DNA kit was used to extract genomic DNA from the cultured CD4+ T cells. The Oncomine TCR Beta libraries from cultured CD4+ T cells were pooled using unique dual indexes and then sequenced on an Illumina iSeq 100. On the study's bioinformatics: Non-productive sequences were removed, and CDR3s not starting with C, not ending with F or W, or shorter than 7 amino acids were discarded. The MANAFEST web application identified antigen-specific clonotypes by comparing peptide-stimulated wells against reference wells and other culture wells. For a clone to be called positive, the clone needed an FDR below 0.05, an odds ratio above 5, and a productive frequency above 0.1% in at least two of three replicate wells. Cross-reactive clonotypes were defined as significantly expanded in both SARS-CoV-2 spike wells and at least one common cold coronavirus spike condition. CDR3 homology was assessed with Levenshtein distances (stringdist) and unrooted phylogenetic trees (ape) in R version 3.6.1. TCRdb reworked the public reads: Q25 trimming with fastp, MiXCR clone assembly, productive beta chains retained. Entries that share a CDR3 protein sequence are merged under the most common genes and DNA. It is TCRdb's table, rather than the study itself, that gives the V and J calls and clone size. This sample comprises about 20,000 distinct CDR3 sequences, approximately 40% of them detected only once. Of the sample, less than 3% is held by the ten largest clones.

In light of the paper, this sample's treatment or condition label describes: approximately 9-day PBMC culture with coronavirus spike peptide pools or control peptides (ViraFEST assay). To expand antigen-specific T cells with peptide pools and then pick out the expanded clonotypes through TCR sequencing, the study relied on the ViraFEST assay. Positive SARS-CoV-2 PCR tests in the convalescent patients dated from March to December 2020, before Alpha, Beta and Delta variants emerged in the United States. PBMCs were cultured at fewer than 2.5 million per well in IMDM supplemented with about 5% human AB serum and around 9.5 IU/ml IL-2, with 9.5 to 10 ug/ml peptide pools added. On days 3 and 7, half of the culture medium was replaced with fresh IL-2-containing medium. CD4+ T cells were isolated after about nine days of culture through negative selection using the EasySep CD4+ T cell isolation kit. Ficoll-Paque Plus gradient centrifugation was used to isolate PBMCs from whole blood, and the isolated PBMCs were then either used fresh or cryopreserved at -140C. Each culture condition was generally run in triplicate wells.

A remark on this clonotype: Its target antigen remains unknown. Per-nucleotide qualities are absent, and no much larger clonotype sits a single base away.

Specimen: CD4+ T cells from blood, cultured in vitro, collected after SARS-CoV-2 vaccination. The chain is encoded by TRBV6-1 joined to TRBJ1-2; the D segment cannot be called with confidence. This receptor was obtained from a human donor who had recovered from COVID-19. The CDR3 amino acid sequence is: CASRPNSATSGGYTF. The DNA is as follows: TGTGCCAGCAGGCCGAATTCAGCGACTTCCGGAGGCTACACCTTC.